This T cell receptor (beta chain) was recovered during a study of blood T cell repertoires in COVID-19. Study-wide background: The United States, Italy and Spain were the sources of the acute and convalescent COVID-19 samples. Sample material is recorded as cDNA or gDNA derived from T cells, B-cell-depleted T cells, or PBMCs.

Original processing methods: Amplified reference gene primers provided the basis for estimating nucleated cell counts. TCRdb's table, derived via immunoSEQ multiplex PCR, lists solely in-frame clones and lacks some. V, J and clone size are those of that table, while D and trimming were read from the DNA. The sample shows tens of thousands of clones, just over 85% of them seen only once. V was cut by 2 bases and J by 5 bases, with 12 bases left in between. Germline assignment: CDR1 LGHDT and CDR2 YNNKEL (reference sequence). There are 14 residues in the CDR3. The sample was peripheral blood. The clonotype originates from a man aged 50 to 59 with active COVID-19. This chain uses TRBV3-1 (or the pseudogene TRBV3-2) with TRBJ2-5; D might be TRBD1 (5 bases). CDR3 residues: CASSQSTVPETQYF. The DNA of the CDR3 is TGTGCCAGCAGCCAATCGACAGTCCCGGAGACCCAGTACTTC.